The 21 T cell receptor beta chains below all came from one sample that was sequenced in a study of response to subunit inactivated influenza vaccine. TCRdb re-analysed the RT-PCR reads in MiXCR, keeping a single row per CDR3 protein. The data hold over 750,000 distinct CDR3 sequences, with around 20% observed a single time. Sequencing used PBMCs from blood, obtained roughly 5 days after vaccination. Every receptor here comes from a man in his fifties who received an inactivated influenza vaccine.

The chain joins TRBV11-2 to TRBJ2-1; TRBD1 matches at 9 bases. Germline-derived CDR1 and CDR2 are SGHAT and FQNNGV. Trimming at V came to 6 bases and at J to 3 bases, leaving 12 bases not matched to a gene. The CDR3 runs 17 residues. The CDR3 loop reads CASRLQWGQGSYNEQFF. The CDR3 DNA follows: TGTGCCAGCAGGCTACAATGGGGACAGGGCAGCTACAATGAGCAGTTCTTC.

The chain joins TRBV12-3 or TRBV12-4 to TRBJ1-2, with a possible D match to TRBD1 (5 bases). This CDR3 contains 14 residues. V shed 6 bases and J shed 8 bases, with 19 bases lying between them. CDR3 coding DNA: TGTGCCAGCAGCCCTTTCAGGGCTAGGGAGGGCTACACCTTC. This encodes CASSPFRAREGYTF.

This clonotype was counted at least ten times. This sequence joins TRBV11-1 and TRBJ2-2, with D possibly TRBD2 on 6 matching bases. Trimming pared 5 bases from V and 7 bases from J, leaving 23 bases between. The germline gives CDR1 SGHAT, CDR2 FQDESV (reference sequence). The CDR3 is 17 residues long. The CDR3 loop reads CASSQNSGTLRGGELFF. In nucleotides, the CDR3 is TGTGCCAGCAGCCAAAACTCCGGGACTCTCCGTGGCGGGGAGCTGTTTTTT. Filled out from reference TRBV11-1 and TRBJ2-2, the complete variable domain reads EAEVAQSPRYKITEKSQAVAFWCDPISGHATLYWYRQILGQGPELLVQFQDESVVDDSQLPKDRFSAERLKGVDSTLKIQPAELGDSAMYLCASSQNSGTLRGGELFFGEGSRLTVL.

This CDR3 is CAVMGTSLVYEQYF. The CDR3 region has the DNA TGTGCCGTTATGGGGACTAGTCTTGTCTACGAGCAGTACTTC. The chain combines TRBV6-1 with TRBJ2-7, with 8 bases fitting TRBD2. Trimming took 11 bases from V and 3 from J; bases not matched to a gene: 12. Germline V gene sequence: CDR1 MNHNS, CDR2 SASEGT. The CDR3 covers 14 residues.

This sequence joins TRBV29-1 and TRBJ1-2; 7 nucleotides align to TRBD1. In germline, CDR1 is SQVTM, CDR2 ANQGSEA. This CDR3 is built from 13 residues. V lost 4 bases and J lost 1; bases outside the gene matches: 3. The CDR3 reads CSVGQGLNYGYTF. The CDR3 DNA is TGCAGCGTTGGACAGGGACTTAACTATGGCTACACCTTC.

The chain combines TRBV11-2 with TRBJ2-1, with a weak D call TRBD1 (5 bases). The CDR3 spans 17 residues. Germline CDR1 is SGHAT and CDR2 is FQNNGV. Trimming shortened V by 1 base and J by 2 bases, and 15 bases separated the two germline ends. Here the CDR3 reads CASSLVPGWGTYNEQFF. DNA of the CDR3: TGTGCCAGCAGCTTAGTTCCAGGCTGGGGCACCTACAATGAGCAGTTCTTC.

In this sample, this clonotype turned up a few times. This chain uses TRBV12-3 or TRBV12-4 with TRBJ1-6; no clear D gene. Trimming pared 1 base from V and 10 bases from J, leaving 11 bases between. This CDR3 comprises 14 residues. The CDR3 spells CASSLVAEKSPLHF. For the CDR3, the DNA is TGTGCCAGCAGTTTAGTGGCGGAGAAATCACCCCTCCACTTT.

Many counts were recorded for this clonotype. This sequence joins TRBV5-1 and TRBJ2-7; D is unclear. The CDR3 covers 13 residues. Looked up from germline, CDR1 is SGHRS and CDR2 is YFSETQ. With 0 bases removed from V and 3 bases from J, the gap between germline ends came to 7 bases. CDR3 loop: CASSLEQDYEQYF. CDR3 in DNA: TGCGCCAGCAGCTTGGAGCAGGACTACGAGCAGTACTTC.

This clonotype was seen a few times. The chain links TRBV6-1 to TRBJ2-7, with TRBD2 matching 10 bases. CDR1 and CDR2 (germline): MNHNS, SASEGT. The V segment lost 6 bases and the J segment 8 bases; nucleotides outside the gene matches: 10. The CDR3 consists of 14 residues. CDR3 sequence: CASRPWTSGYQQYF. The CDR3, as DNA: TGTGCCAGCAGACCCTGGACTAGCGGTTACCAGCAGTACTTC.

The rearrangement joins TRBV7-2 to TRBJ2-7; 9 nucleotides line up with TRBD2. This CDR3 spans 18 amino acids. Germline CDR1 is SGHTA and CDR2 is FQGNSA. V was clipped by 3 bases and J by 2 bases; unmatched bases: 14. The CDR3 DNA reads as TGTGCCAGCAGCTTGCGATTCTCACTAGCGGGTGTGACCTACGAGCAGTACTTC. It yields the protein CASSLRFSLAGVTYEQYF. Combining the CDR3 with reference TRBV7-2 and TRBJ2-7 gives the whole variable domain GAGVSQSPSNKVTEKGKDVELRCDPISGHTALYWYRQSLGQGLEFLIYFQGNSAPDKSGLPSDRFSAERTGGSVSTLTIQRTQQEDSAVYLCASSLRFSLAGVTYEQYFGPGTRLTVT.

This clonotype has only a few counts. The J gene is TRBJ1-1, the V gene TRBV7-2; 9 positions agree with TRBD1. CDR1 is SGHTA and CDR2 is FQGNSA in the germline V gene. V trimming: 1 base; J trimming: 6 bases; junction bases outside the gene matches: 6. This CDR3 has 15 residues. The chain's CDR3 is CASSLEGQGGSEAFF. In DNA, the CDR3 is TGTGCCAGCAGCTTAGAGGGACAGGGTGGCTCTGAAGCTTTCTTT.

This rearrangement joins TRBV6-2 or TRBV6-3 to TRBJ1-5; 8 bases map to TRBD1. Germline V lookup: CDR1 MNHEY, CDR2 SVGEGT. The junction had 14 bases not matched to a gene; V was cut back by 6 bases and J by 4 bases. The CDR3 has 17 amino acids. The CDR3, as DNA: TGTGCCAGCAGAACCGGTCCCACACAGGGGGAGAATCAGCCCCAGCATTTT. This encodes CASRTGPTQGENQPQHF.

The chain is built from TRBV20-1 and TRBJ1-5; D gene ambiguous. The V gene lost 1 base and the J gene lost 11 bases, with 9 bases spanning the gap. Germline lookup yields CDR1 DFQATT and CDR2 SNEGSKA (reference sequence). This CDR3 has 11 amino acids. This chain's CDR3 is CSARVGRAQHF. Here the CDR3 DNA reads TGCAGTGCTAGAGTAGGGCGAGCCCAGCATTTT.

The chain links TRBV6-6 to TRBJ1-4; 7 positions agree with TRBD1. The CDR3 contains 13 residues. Germline CDR1 reads MNHNY; CDR2 reads SVGAGI (reference sequence). V lost 7 bases and J lost 8; bases outside the gene matches: 7. The DNA for the CDR3 is TGTGCCAGCACCGGGACAGCTTACGAAAAACTGTTTTTT. Amino acid sequence: CASTGTAYEKLFF.

The genes are TRBV29-1 and TRBJ1-1, with D uncertain. The CDR3 runs to 13 residues. The ends were cut back, 0 bases at V and 6 bases at J, with 11 bases in the middle. CDR1 is SQVTM, CDR2 ANQGSEA, per germline. The CDR3 nucleotides read TGCAGCGTTGAAGAACCCGTCGGCTCTGAAGCTTTCTTT. It yields the protein CSVEEPVGSEAFF.

This clonotype has just a few counts. The V call is TRBV12-3 or TRBV12-4, the J call TRBJ1-2, with D tentatively TRBD1 (6 bases). This CDR3 has 15 amino acids. The V end was cut by 2 bases, the J end by 0 bases, with 10 bases between. Here the CDR3 reads CASSLRGASNYGYTF. CDR3 DNA: TGTGCCAGCAGTTTACGGGGGGCCTCTAACTATGGCTACACCTTC.

The chain is built from TRBV20-1 and TRBJ2-1; 11 bases map to TRBD2. V shed 3 bases and J 4 bases; nucleotides not matched to a gene: 5. Per germline, CDR1 DFQATT and CDR2 SNEGSKA (reference sequence). The CDR3 consists of 15 residues. CDR3 bases: TGCAGTGCTAGGGGCGGGACTAGCGGATACAATGAGCAGTTCTTC. It is translated as CSARGGTSGYNEQFF.

The chain uses TRBV7-2 and TRBJ2-1; 8 bases align to TRBD1. The CDR3 is 15 amino acids. Germline CDR1 SGHTA, CDR2 FQGNSA. V lost 5 bases and J lost 2; bases outside the gene matches: 5. In nucleotides, the CDR3 is TGTGCCAGCAGCCCGGACAGGGCAACCTACAATGAGCAGTTCTTC. Translation gives CASSPDRATYNEQFF.

This sequence joins TRBV2 and TRBJ2-1, with 7 bases lining up with TRBD2. The CDR3 is made up of 15 amino acids. Germline V gives CDR1 SNHLY, CDR2 FYNNEI. Germline trimming cut 6 bases from V and 6 bases from J; bases unmatched to any gene: 11. The CDR3 coding sequence is TGTGCCAGCAGAGAGAGACTAGCCGTGCGCAATGAGCAGTTCTTC. It specifies CASRERLAVRNEQFF.

Regarding this clonotype: A read error may account for a junction end that differs from germline. The chain employs TRBV7-9 and TRBJ2-5, with D possibly matching TRBD2 (6 bases). CDR1 and CDR2 from the germline V gene are SEHNR and FQNEAQ (reference sequence). CDR3 length equals 13 residues. This CDR3 reads CASSLSNPGLPTF. CDR3 sequence (DNA): TGTGCCAGCAGCTTATCCAATCCGGGACTCCCCACCTTC.

The chain uses TRBV6-6 and TRBJ2-5; D might be TRBD2 (6 bases). The CDR3 sequence is 13 residues long. V shed 4 bases and J shed 4 bases, with 10 bases lying between them. Germline CDR1 and CDR2: MNHNY and SVGAGI (reference sequence). This CDR3 is CASSFLGGETQYF. The CDR3 DNA reads as TGTGCCAGCAGTTTCTTGGGGGGAGAGACCCAGTACTTC.